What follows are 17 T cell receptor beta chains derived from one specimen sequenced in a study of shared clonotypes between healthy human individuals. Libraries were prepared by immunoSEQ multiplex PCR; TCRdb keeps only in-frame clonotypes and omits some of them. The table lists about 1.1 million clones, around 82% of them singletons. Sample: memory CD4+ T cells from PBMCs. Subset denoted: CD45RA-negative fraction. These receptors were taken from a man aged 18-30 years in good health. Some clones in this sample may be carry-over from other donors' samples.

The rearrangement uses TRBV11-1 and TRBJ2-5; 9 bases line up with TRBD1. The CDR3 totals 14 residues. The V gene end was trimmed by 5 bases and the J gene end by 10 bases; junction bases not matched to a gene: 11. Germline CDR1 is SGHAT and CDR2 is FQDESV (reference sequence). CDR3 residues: CASSRFPGQGIQYF. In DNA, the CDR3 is TGTGCCAGCAGCCGTTTCCCGGGACAGGGAATCCAGTACTTC.

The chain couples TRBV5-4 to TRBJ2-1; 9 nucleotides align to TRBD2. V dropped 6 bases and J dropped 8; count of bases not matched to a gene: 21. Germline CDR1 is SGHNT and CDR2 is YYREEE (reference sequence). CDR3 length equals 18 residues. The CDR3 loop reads CASTHEGLISGSLDEQFF. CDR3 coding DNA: TGTGCCAGCACCCATGAGGGGCTTATTAGCGGGAGTCTGGATGAGCAGTTCTTC.

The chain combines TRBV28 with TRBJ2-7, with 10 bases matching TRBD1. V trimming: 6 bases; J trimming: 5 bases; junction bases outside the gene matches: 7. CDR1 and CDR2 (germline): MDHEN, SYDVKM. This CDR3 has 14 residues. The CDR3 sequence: CASSPRDRGNEQYF. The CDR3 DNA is TGTGCCAGCAGCCCCCGGGACAGGGGAAACGAGCAGTACTTC.

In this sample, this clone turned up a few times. CDR3 region: CASSLEGATYEQYF. The CDR3 DNA sequence: TGCGCCAGCAGCTTGGAGGGGGCGACCTACGAGCAGTACTTC. The chain joins TRBV5-1 to TRBJ2-7; 7 bases line up with TRBD1. The CDR3 totals 14 residues. Trimming at V came to 0 bases and at J to 2 bases, leaving 2 bases not matched to a gene. Germline V gene lookup returns CDR1 SGHRS and CDR2 YFSETQ.

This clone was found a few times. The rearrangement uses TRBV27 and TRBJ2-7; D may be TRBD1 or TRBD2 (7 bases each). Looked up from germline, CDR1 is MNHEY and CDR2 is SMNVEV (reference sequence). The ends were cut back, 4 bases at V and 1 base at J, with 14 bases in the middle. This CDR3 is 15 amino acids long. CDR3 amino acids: CASSSQGGRSYEQYF. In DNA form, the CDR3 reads TGTGCCAGCAGTTCTCAGGGGGGGAGATCCTACGAGCAGTACTTC.

CDR3 in DNA: TGCGCCAGCAGCTCCGGGTTCCGAACTGGGGCCAACGTCCTGACTTTC. Translated, it gives CASSSGFRTGANVLTF. The chain has TRBV5-1 and TRBJ2-6; no definite D call. Germline V gene data show CDR1 as SGHRS and CDR2 as YFSETQ. This CDR3 contains 16 residues. V lost 3 bases and J lost 2, with 12 bases in between. Full variable domain (missing parts from reference TRBV5-1 and TRBJ2-6): KAGVTQTPRYLIKTRGQQVTLSCSPISGHRSVSWYQQTPGQGLQFLFEYFSETQRNKGNFPGRFSGRQFSNSRSEMNVSTLELGDSALYLCASSSGFRTGANVLTFGAGSRLTVL.

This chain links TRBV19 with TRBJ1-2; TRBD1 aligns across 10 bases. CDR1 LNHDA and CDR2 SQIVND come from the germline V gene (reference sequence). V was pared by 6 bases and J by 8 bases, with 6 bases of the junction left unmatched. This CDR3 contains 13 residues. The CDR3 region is CASSRTGGRGYTF. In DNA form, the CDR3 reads TGTGCCAGTAGCCGGACAGGGGGACGCGGCTACACCTTC.

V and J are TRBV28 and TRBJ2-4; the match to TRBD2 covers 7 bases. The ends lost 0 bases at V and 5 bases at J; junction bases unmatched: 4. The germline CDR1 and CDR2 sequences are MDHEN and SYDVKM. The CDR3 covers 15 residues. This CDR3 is CASSLWASGQNIQYF. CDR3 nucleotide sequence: TGTGCCAGCAGTTTATGGGCTAGCGGTCAAAACATTCAGTACTTC.

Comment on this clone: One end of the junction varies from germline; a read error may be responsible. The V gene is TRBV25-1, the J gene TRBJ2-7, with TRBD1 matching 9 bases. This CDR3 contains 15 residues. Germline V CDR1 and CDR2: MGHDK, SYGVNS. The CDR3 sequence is CASSDPGTGFYGQYF. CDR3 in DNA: TGTGCCAGCAGTGACCCGGGGACAGGGTTTTACGGGCAGTACTTC.

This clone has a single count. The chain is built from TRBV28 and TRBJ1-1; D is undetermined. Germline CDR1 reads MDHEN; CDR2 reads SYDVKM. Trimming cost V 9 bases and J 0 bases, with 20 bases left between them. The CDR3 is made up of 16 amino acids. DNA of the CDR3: TGTGCCAGTCTGCCTATAAGGGCCCTAATGAACACTGAAGCTTTCTTT. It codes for CASLPIRALMNTEAFF.

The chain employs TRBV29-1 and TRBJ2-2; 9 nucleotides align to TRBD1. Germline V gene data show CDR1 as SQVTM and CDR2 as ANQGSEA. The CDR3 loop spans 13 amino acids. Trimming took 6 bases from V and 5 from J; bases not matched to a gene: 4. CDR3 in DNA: TGCAGCGTAGAACAGGGGGCGACCGGGGAGCTGTTTTTT. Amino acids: CSVEQGATGELFF.

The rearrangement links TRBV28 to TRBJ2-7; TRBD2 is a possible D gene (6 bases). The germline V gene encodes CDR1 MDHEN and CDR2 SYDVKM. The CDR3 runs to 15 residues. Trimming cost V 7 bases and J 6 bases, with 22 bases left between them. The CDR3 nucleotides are TGTGCCAGCACCCTCATTGGGGCCGGAGGGCGCGAGCAGTACTTC. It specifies CASTLIGAGGREQYF.

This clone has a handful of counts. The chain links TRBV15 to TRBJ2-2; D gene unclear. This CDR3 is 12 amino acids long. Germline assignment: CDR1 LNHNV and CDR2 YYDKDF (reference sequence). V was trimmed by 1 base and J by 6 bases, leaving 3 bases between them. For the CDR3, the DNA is TGTGCCACCAGCAGAGGCCCCGGGGAGCTGTTTTTT. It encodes CATSRGPGELFF.

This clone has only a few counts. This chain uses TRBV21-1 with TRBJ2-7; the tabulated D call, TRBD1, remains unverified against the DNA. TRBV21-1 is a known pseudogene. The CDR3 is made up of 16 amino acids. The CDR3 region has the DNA TGTGCCAGCAGCAAAGTCTGGTCACAGGGTGGCTACGAGCAGTACTTC. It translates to CASSKVWSQGGYEQYF.

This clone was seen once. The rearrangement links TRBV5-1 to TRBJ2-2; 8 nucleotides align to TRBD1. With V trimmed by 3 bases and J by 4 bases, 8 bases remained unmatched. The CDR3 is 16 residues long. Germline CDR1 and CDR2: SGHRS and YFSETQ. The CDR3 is CASSWTGWRGTGELFF. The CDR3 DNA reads TGCGCCAGCAGCTGGACAGGGTGGAGGGGCACCGGGGAGCTGTTTTTT.

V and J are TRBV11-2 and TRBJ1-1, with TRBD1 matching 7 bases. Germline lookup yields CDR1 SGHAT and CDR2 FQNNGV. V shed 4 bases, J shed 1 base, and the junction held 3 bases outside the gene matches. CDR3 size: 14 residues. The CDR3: CASSWGQRNTEAFF. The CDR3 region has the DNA TGTGCCAGCAGCTGGGGACAGAGGAACACTGAAGCTTTCTTT. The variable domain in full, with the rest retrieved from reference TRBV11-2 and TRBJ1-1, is EAGVAQSPRYKIIEKRQSVAFWCNPISGHATLYWYQQILGQGPKLLIQFQNNGVVDDSQLPKDRFSAERLKGVDSTLKIQPAKLEDSAVYLCASSWGQRNTEAFFGQGTRLTVV.

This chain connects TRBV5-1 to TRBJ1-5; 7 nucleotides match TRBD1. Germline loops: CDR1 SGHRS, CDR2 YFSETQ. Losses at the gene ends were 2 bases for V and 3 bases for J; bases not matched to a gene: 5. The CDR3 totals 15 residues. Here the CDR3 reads CASSFGTELNQPQHF. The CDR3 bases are TGCGCCAGCAGCTTTGGGACAGAACTCAATCAGCCCCAGCATTTT.